This note documents a single TCR beta chain sequence. The data are from a study of molecular identifiers for immune sequencing clone quantification. The CDR3 length is 14 residues. Germline CDR1 KGHDR, CDR2 SFDVKD. V gave up 1 base and J gave up 8 bases; unmatched junction bases: 0. TCRdb ran MiXCR on the PCR reads and lists one entry per CDR3 protein. The sample lists a few hundred thousand distinct CDR3 sequences, about 22% seen once, with 0.84% in the top ten. V usage is TRBV24-1 and J usage is TRBJ2-1; 11 bases map to TRBD2. Sample: naive CD8+ T cells from blood, with Jurkat cell RNA spiked in. Regarding subset: FACS-sorted CD8+CD4-CCR7+CD45RA+ naive T cells. This TCR came from a human donor in good health. Some libraries in this study had Jurkat cell RNA spiked in. CDR3 DNA sequence: TGTGCCACCAGTGATTTACTAGCGGGGGATGAGCAGTTCTTC. It yields the protein CATSDLLAGDEQFF.